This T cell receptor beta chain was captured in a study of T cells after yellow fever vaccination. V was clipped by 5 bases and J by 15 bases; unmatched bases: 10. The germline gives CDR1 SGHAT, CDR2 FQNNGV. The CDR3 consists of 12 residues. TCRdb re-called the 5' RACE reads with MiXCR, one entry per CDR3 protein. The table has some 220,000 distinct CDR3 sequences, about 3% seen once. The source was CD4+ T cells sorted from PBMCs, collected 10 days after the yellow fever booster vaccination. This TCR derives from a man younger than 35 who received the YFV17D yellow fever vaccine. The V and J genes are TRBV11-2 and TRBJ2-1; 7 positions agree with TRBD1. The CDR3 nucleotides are TGTGCCAGCAGCGTGGACAGGTTGCGCATGTTCTTC. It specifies CASSVDRLRMFF.